The 19 T cell receptor beta chains reported below all come from one sample, sequenced in a study of early T cells in non-severe SARS-CoV-2 infection. TCRdb reanalysed the 5' RACE reads using MiXCR and keeps one entry per CDR3 protein. Of roughly 72,000 distinct CDR3 sequences in the sample, around 11% were seen once. Sequenced here: whole blood, sampled at baseline. These receptors were obtained from an adult who was a healthcare worker with PCR-confirmed SARS-CoV-2 infection or an uninfected control (not recorded which).

The sample holds a few counts of this clonotype. The V and J genes are TRBV3-1 and TRBJ1-1, with 8 bases lining up with TRBD1. The V gene's germline CDR1 is LGHDT and CDR2 YNNKEL (reference sequence). The CDR3 is made up of 13 amino acids. Trimming at V came to 6 bases and at J to 5 bases, leaving 5 bases not matched to a gene. The CDR3 DNA is TGTGCCAGCAGAAACAGGGGGGGGACTGAAGCTTTCTTT. This translates into CASRNRGGTEAFF.

This clonotype was counted a few times. The rearrangement uses TRBV13 and TRBJ1-5, with 8 bases identical to TRBD1. There are 15 residues in the CDR3. Germline V lookup: CDR1 PRHDT, CDR2 FYEKMQ (reference sequence). The junction had 3 bases not matched to a gene; V was cut back by 3 bases and J by 2 bases. The CDR3 protein is CASSFQGAGNQPQHF. The DNA of the CDR3 is TGTGCCAGCAGCTTTCAGGGGGCCGGCAATCAGCCCCAGCATTTT. Filled out from reference TRBV13 and TRBJ1-5, the complete variable domain reads AAGVIQSPRHLIKEKRETATLKCYPIPRHDTVYWYQQGPGQDPQFLISFYEKMQSDKGSIPDRFSAQQFSDYHSELNMSSLELGDSALYFCASSFQGAGNQPQHFGDGTRLSIL.

This clonotype was picked up a small number of times. V and J are TRBV11-2 and TRBJ2-7; possibly TRBD2 for D (5 bases). The CDR3 has 15 residues. V was cut by 2 bases and J by 0 bases, with 11 bases left in between. CDR1 is SGHAT, CDR2 FQNNGV, per germline. CDR3 region: CASSLPGRDSYEQYF. In DNA form, the CDR3 reads TGTGCCAGCAGCTTACCAGGACGGGACTCCTACGAGCAGTACTTC. The variable domain in full, with the rest retrieved from reference TRBV11-2 and TRBJ2-7, is EAGVAQSPRYKIIEKRQSVAFWCNPISGHATLYWYQQILGQGPKLLIQFQNNGVVDDSQLPKDRFSAERLKGVDSTLKIQPAKLEDSAVYLCASSLPGRDSYEQYFGPGTRLTVT.

In its sample, this clonotype was seen a few times. This sequence joins TRBV5-5 and TRBJ1-1, with D hard to call. Trimming removed 1 base at V and 0 bases at J, with 7 bases between. The germline V gene has CDR1 SGHKS and CDR2 YYEKEE (reference sequence). The CDR3 sequence is 14 residues long. The CDR3 sequence is CASSLTTLNTEAFF. In DNA form, the CDR3 reads TGTGCCAGCAGCTTGACCACTTTGAACACTGAAGCTTTCTTT.

The CDR3 loop reads CASSISLNTEAFF. The CDR3 coding sequence is TGTGCCAGCAGCATAAGTCTGAACACTGAAGCTTTCTTT. The chain has TRBV5-4 and TRBJ1-1, with D unresolved. Trimming removed 4 bases at V and 0 bases at J, with 7 bases between. The CDR3 is made up of 13 amino acids. CDR1 SGHNT and CDR2 YYREEE come from the germline V gene (reference sequence).

This rearrangement joins TRBV7-6 to TRBJ2-2, with a possible D match to TRBD2 (7 bases). Trimming pared 2 bases from V and 4 bases from J, leaving 14 bases between. The germline gives CDR1 SGHVS, CDR2 FNYEAQ. This CDR3 spans 16 amino acids. CDR3 nucleotides: TGTGCCAGCAGCTTAATCGGGGGGCGCGTCACCGGGGAGCTGTTTTTT. It translates to CASSLIGGRVTGELFF.

This clonotype was found many times. The chain employs TRBV28 and TRBJ2-3; tentative D call: TRBD1 (6 bases). V dropped 6 bases and J dropped 0 bases, with 10 bases sitting between them. The CDR3 length is 14 residues. Germline CDR1 and CDR2: MDHEN and SYDVKM. The CDR3 region has the DNA TGTGCCAGCAGGCAGGGGCTAAGCACAGATACGCAGTATTTT. Translating it yields CASRQGLSTDTQYF. The full variable domain, completed using reference TRBV28 and TRBJ2-3, is DVKVTQSSRYLVKRTGEKVFLECVQDMDHENMFWYRQDPGLGLRLIYFSYDVKMKEKGDIPEGYSVSREKKERFSLILESASTNQTSMYLCASRQGLSTDTQYFGPGTRLTVL.

A few counts support this clonotype. CDR3 nucleotide sequence: TGTGCCACCTCCGGGGGCGGAGCATACGGAGTCGGGGAGCTGTTTTTT. It specifies CATSGGGAYGVGELFF. The chain combines TRBV6-1 with TRBJ2-2; D assignment may be TRBD1 or TRBD2 (6 bases each). Germline V gives CDR1 MNHNS, CDR2 SASEGT. V was pared by 10 bases and J by 7 bases, with 25 bases between. The CDR3 is 16 amino acids.

This clonotype has just a few counts. The chain carries TRBV29-1 and TRBJ1-2, with D possibly TRBD1 on 6 matching bases. The CDR3 spans 13 residues. Per the germline V gene, CDR1 is SQVTM and CDR2 is ANQGSEA. Trimming cost V 3 bases and J 4 bases, with 12 bases left between them. The CDR3 coding sequence is TGCAGCGTTGAGAAACAGGGAACCTATGGCTACACCTTC. It codes for CSVEKQGTYGYTF.

The V and J genes are TRBV18 and TRBJ2-7, with 8 bases identical to TRBD1. The CDR3 sequence is 15 residues long. CDR1 and CDR2 from the germline V gene are KGHSH and LQKENI. With V trimmed by 2 bases and J by 3 bases, 6 bases remained unmatched. CDR3 in amino acids: CASSPETGAGYEQYF. As DNA, the CDR3 is TGTGCCAGCTCACCAGAGACAGGGGCTGGCTACGAGCAGTACTTC.

This clonotype was counted at least ten times. The chain is built from TRBV5-1 and TRBJ1-1; 7 nucleotides line up with TRBD1. This CDR3 has 15 residues. Germline lookup yields CDR1 SGHRS and CDR2 YFSETQ. The V segment lost 2 bases and the J segment 6 bases; nucleotides outside the gene matches: 10. CDR3 DNA sequence: TGCGCCAGCAGCTTCGGACAGGCTGGATATGCTGAAGCTTTCTTT. Amino acids: CASSFGQAGYAEAFF.

Only a few counts were recorded for this clonotype. The rearrangement uses TRBV7-6 and TRBJ1-1, with a weak D call TRBD1 (6 bases). Germline CDR1 is SGHVS and CDR2 is FNYEAQ. The CDR3 is made up of 14 amino acids. Trimming took 2 bases from V and 0 from J, leaving 7 bases between them. The CDR3 DNA reads as TGTGCCAGCAGCTTAAGGACAGTGAACACTGAAGCTTTCTTT. Translation gives CASSLRTVNTEAFF.

The chain's CDR3 is CASSLTVQETQYF. The CDR3 coding sequence is TGTGCCAGCAGCTTGACAGTGCAAGAGACCCAGTACTTC. This chain uses TRBV11-3 with TRBJ2-5; D possibly corresponds to TRBD1 (5 bases). CDR1 is SGHNT, CDR2 YENEEA, per germline. This CDR3 is built from 13 residues. V lost 3 bases and J 2 bases, leaving 7 bases between the germline ends.

A few counts support this clonotype. The V gene is TRBV28, the J gene TRBJ2-7; D tentatively fits TRBD1 or TRBD2 (5 bases each). The CDR3 contains 20 residues. Trimming removed 6 bases from V and 3 bases from J, with 33 bases in between. CDR1 is MDHEN and CDR2 is SYDVKM in the germline V gene. This CDR3 is CASSSRGATTSVLLYYEQYF. The CDR3 nucleotides read TGTGCCAGCAGCTCACGGGGCGCGACTACTTCGGTACTCCTTTACTACGAGCAGTACTTC.

This clonotype was counted between two and nine times. This chain joins TRBV11-2 and TRBJ2-2; no reliable D call. This CDR3 has 14 residues. The ends were cut back, 2 bases at V and 4 bases at J, with 8 bases in the middle. The V gene's germline CDR1 is SGHAT and CDR2 FQNNGV. The CDR3 protein is CASSLSAPTGELFF. The CDR3, as DNA: TGTGCCAGCAGCTTATCGGCCCCCACCGGGGAGCTGTTTTTT.

The CDR3 loop reads CASSRDTPWGSPLHF. The DNA for the CDR3 is TGTGCCAGCAGCCGGGACACCCCATGGGGTTCACCCCTCCACTTT. The V call is TRBV6-6, the J call TRBJ1-6, with D tentatively TRBD1 (6 bases). CDR1 and CDR2 (germline): MNHNY, SVGAGI (reference sequence). The CDR3 extends over 15 amino acids. The V gene lost 6 bases and the J gene lost 9 bases, with 18 bases spanning the gap.

This clonotype was seen a handful of times. The genes are TRBV29-1 and TRBJ2-5; 8 positions agree with TRBD1. Germline CDR1 SQVTM, CDR2 ANQGSEA. V was clipped by 6 bases and J by 2 bases; unmatched bases: 8. CDR3 length: 14 amino acids. The chain's CDR3 is CSVTGEGPQETQYF. As DNA, the CDR3 is TGCAGCGTGACAGGGGAAGGCCCTCAAGAGACCCAGTACTTC.

In this sample, this clonotype turned up many times. The V and J genes are TRBV20-1 and TRBJ2-1; 9 bases align to TRBD1. Germline CDR1 reads DFQATT; CDR2 reads SNEGSKA (reference sequence). The CDR3 loop spans 14 amino acids. The V and J ends lost 6 bases and 4 bases, in that order; junction bases with no gene match: 7. CDR3 DNA: TGCAGTGCCAAACCGGGACAGGGATACAATGAGCAGTTCTTC. Translation: CSAKPGQGYNEQFF.

The chain couples TRBV10-3 to TRBJ2-7; TRBD2 is a possible D gene (5 bases). Trimming shortened V by 4 bases and J by 5 bases, and 12 bases separated the two germline ends. CDR1 is ENHRY, CDR2 SYGVKD, per germline. The CDR3 has 13 amino acids. CDR3 sequence reads: CAISADGGHEQYF. CDR3 DNA: TGTGCCATCAGTGCAGACGGAGGCCACGAGCAGTACTTC.